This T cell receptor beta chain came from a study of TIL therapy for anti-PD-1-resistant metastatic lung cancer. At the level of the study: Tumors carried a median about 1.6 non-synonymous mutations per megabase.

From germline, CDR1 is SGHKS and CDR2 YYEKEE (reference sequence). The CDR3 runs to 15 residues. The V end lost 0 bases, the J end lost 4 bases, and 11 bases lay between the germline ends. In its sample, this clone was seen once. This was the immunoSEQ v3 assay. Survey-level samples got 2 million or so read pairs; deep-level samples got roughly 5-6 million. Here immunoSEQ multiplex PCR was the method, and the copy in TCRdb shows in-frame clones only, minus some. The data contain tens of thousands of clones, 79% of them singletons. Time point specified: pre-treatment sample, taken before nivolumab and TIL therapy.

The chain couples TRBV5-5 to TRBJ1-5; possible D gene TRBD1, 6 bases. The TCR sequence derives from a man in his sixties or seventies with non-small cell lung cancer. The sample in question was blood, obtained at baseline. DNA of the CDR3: TGTGCCAGCAGCTTGGGGGGCAGGGGAAATCAGCCCCAGCATTTT. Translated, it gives CASSLGGRGNQPQHF.